The next 10 T cell receptor beta chains were all read from a single sample in a study of memory CD4+ T cells and cytomegalovirus serostatus. Single viable CD3+CD4+CD8-CD45RO+ cells were sorted as the memory CD4+ T cells. TCRdb's table, derived via immunoSEQ multiplex PCR, lists solely in-frame clones and lacks some. The table includes 60,000 to 75,000 clones, around three quarters detected once. Sequences were obtained from memory CD4+ T cells from blood. All receptors come from an adult in good health and CMV-seronegative. Some clones in this sample may be carry-over from other donors' samples.

This clone is classed as medium-sized. This rearrangement joins TRBV7-8 to TRBJ1-1, with D possibly TRBD1 on 5 matching bases. CDR3 size: 13 residues. Trimming took off 4 bases at V and 0 bases at J, with 6 bases between the two ends. CDR1 and CDR2 (germline): SGHVS, FQNEAQ. The CDR3 DNA reads TGTGCCAGCAGCTCACAGGTGAACACTGAAGCTTTCTTT. Encoded protein: CASSSQVNTEAFF.

The rearrangement uses TRBV19 and TRBJ1-4, with 7 bases aligning to TRBD1. CDR1 is LNHDA, CDR2 SQIVND, per germline (reference sequence). The ends lost 6 bases at V and 4 bases at J; junction bases unmatched: 11. The CDR3 sequence is 16 residues long. DNA of the CDR3: TGTGCCAGTAGAAGTACAGGGGACAACCGTAATGAAAAACTGTTTTTT. Translation gives CASRSTGDNRNEKLFF.

The CDR3 is CASSLEQQGKLFF. As DNA, the CDR3 is TGTGCCAGCAGCCTCGAACAACAGGGAAAACTGTTTTTT. The chain links TRBV5-4 to TRBJ1-4, with D possibly being TRBD1 (6 bases). Trimming stripped 4 bases from V and 10 bases from J, with 14 bases between. The germline V gene encodes CDR1 SGHNT and CDR2 YYREEE (reference sequence). CDR3 length: 13 residues.

A few counts support this clone. The V call is TRBV5-6, the J call TRBJ2-3; D is perhaps TRBD2 (5 bases). Germline CDR1 SGHDT, CDR2 YYEEEE. Trimming removed 3 bases from V and 3 bases from J, with 5 bases in between. The CDR3 loop spans 12 amino acids. The CDR3 sequence is CASSWRTDTQYF. CDR3 in DNA: TGTGCCAGCAGCTGGAGGACAGATACGCAGTATTTT.

The chain employs TRBV7-6 and TRBJ2-6, with D possibly being TRBD1 (5 bases). Trimming shortened V by 5 bases and J by 10 bases, and 15 bases separated the two germline ends. The CDR3 sequence is 14 residues long. From germline, CDR1 is SGHVS and CDR2 FNYEAQ. The CDR3 nucleotides are TGTGCCAGCAGCCCCAGGGATTCAGCGAACGTCCTGACTTTC. It translates to CASSPRDSANVLTF.

Only a few counts were recorded for this clone. The CDR3 sequence is CASSQGSAPSPGNTIYF. The CDR3 DNA is TGTGCCAGCAGCCAAGGTTCAGCCCCTTCGCCTGGAAACACCATATATTTT. The chain uses TRBV4-2 and TRBJ1-3; no reliable D call. The CDR3 consists of 17 residues. Trimming pared 1 base from V and 2 bases from J, leaving 15 bases between. The V gene's germline CDR1 is LGHNA and CDR2 YNFKEQ.

The rearrangement joins TRBV13 to TRBJ2-4; D gene unclear. Trimming stripped 5 bases from V and 2 bases from J, with 10 bases between. This CDR3 has 14 residues. The germline CDR1 and CDR2 sequences are PRHDT and FYEKMQ (reference sequence). CDR3 protein: CASSQDRSKNIQYF. The DNA of the CDR3 is TGTGCCAGCAGCCAGGACCGGTCCAAAAACATTCAGTACTTC.

This chain joins TRBV10-1 and TRBJ1-1; D is unresolved. Trimming removed 3 bases at V and 1 base at J, with 3 bases between. The germline CDR1 and CDR2 sequences are WNHNN and SYGVQD (reference sequence). The CDR3 runs to 12 residues. Here the CDR3 DNA reads TGCGCCAGCAGTGACCGGAACACTGAAGCTTTCTTT. This codes for CASSDRNTEAFF.

CDR3 sequence (DNA): TGTGCCAGCAGCGTAGAGCCTGGCACTGAAGCTTTCTTT. This gives the protein CASSVEPGTEAFF. The chain employs TRBV9 and TRBJ1-1; D remains unclear. V lost 0 bases and J 4 bases, leaving 7 bases between the germline ends. From germline, CDR1 is SGDLS and CDR2 YYNGEE. This CDR3 region has 13 residues.

The genes are TRBV19 and TRBJ2-3, with TRBD2 identical over 9 bases. The J segment lost 3 bases and the V segment lost 7 bases, leaving 5 bases of the junction unmatched. The germline CDR1 and CDR2 sequences are LNHDA and SQIVND (reference sequence). The CDR3 totals 14 residues. CDR3 residues: CASTTSGRTDTQYF. CDR3 sequence (DNA): TGTGCCAGTACTACGAGCGGGAGGACAGATACGCAGTATTTT. The full variable domain, completed using reference TRBV19 and TRBJ2-3, is DGGITQSPKYLFRKEGQNVTLSCEQNLNHDAMYWYRQDPGQGLRLIYYSQIVNDFQKGDIAEGYSVSREKKESFPLTVTSAQKNPTAFYLCASTTSGRTDTQYFGPGTRLTVL.